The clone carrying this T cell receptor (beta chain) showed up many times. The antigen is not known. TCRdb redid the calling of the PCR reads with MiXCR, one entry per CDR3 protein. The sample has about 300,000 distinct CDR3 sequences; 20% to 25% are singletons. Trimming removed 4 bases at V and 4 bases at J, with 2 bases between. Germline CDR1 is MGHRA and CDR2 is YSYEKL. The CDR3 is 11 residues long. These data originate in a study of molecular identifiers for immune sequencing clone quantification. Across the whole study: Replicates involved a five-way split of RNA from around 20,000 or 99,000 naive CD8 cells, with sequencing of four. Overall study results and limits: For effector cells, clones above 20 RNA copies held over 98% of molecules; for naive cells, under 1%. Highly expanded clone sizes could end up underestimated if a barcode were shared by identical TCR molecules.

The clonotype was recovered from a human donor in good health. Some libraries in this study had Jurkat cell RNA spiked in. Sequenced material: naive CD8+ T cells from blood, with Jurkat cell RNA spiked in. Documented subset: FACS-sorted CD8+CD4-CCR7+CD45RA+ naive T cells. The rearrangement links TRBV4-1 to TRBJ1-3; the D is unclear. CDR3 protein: CASSRGNTIYF. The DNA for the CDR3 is TGCGCCAGCAGCCGGGGAAACACCATATATTTT.